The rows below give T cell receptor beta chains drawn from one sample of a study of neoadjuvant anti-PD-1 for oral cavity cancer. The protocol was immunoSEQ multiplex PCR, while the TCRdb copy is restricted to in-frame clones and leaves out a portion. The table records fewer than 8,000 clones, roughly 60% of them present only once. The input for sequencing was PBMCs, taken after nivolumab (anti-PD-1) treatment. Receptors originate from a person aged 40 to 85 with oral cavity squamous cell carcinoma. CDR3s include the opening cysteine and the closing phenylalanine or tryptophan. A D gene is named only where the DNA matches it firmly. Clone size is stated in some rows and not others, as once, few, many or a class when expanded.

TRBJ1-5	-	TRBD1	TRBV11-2	TGTGCCAGCAGTCGGACAGGGGTGCGGAGTCAGCCCCAGCATTTT	CASSRTGVRSQPQHF
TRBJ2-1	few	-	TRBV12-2	TGTGCAAGTCGCTTAGGGTCTAGCGGGGGGGTGGACAATGAGCAGTTCTTC	CASRLGSSGGVDNEQFF
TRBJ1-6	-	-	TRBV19	TGTGCCAGTAGTATGAGGGGGGCCGATAATTCACCCCTCCACTTT	CASSMRGADNSPLHF
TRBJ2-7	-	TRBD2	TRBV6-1	TGTGCCGGCACCGAGGGAGGGAGTCCGTCCTACGAGCAGTACTTC	CAGTEGGSPSYEQYF
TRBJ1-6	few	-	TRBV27	TGTGCCAGCAGAATCGACAGTTATAATTCACCCCTCCACTTT	CASRIDSYNSPLHF
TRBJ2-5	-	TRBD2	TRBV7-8	TGTGCCAGCAGCGTCCCTAGCGGGGGGGCTAAAGAGACCCAGTACTTC	CASSVPSGGAKETQYF
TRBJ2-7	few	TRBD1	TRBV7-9	TGTGCCAGCAGTCGGGGACAGGGGGGTACCTACGAGCAGTACTTC	CASSRGQGGTYEQYF
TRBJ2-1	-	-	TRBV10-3	TGTGCCATCAACGGCCCTCGAGCGGACAATGAGCAGTTCTTC	CAINGPRADNEQFF
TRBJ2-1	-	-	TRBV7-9	TGTGCCAGCAGCTTAGCGGGGGCAGTTTACAATGAGCAGTTCTTC	CASSLAGAVYNEQFF
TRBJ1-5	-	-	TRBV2	TGTGCCAGCAGTGGGATCTCGGACCCCCAGCATTTT	CASSGISDPQHF
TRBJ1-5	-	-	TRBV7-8	TGTGCCAGCAGCTTTTCCGGGACAATAATAAATCAGCCCCAGCATTTT	CASSFSGTIINQPQHF
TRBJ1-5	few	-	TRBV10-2	TGCGCCAGCAGTGAGTCGCTGTATCAGCCCCAGCATTTT	CASSESLYQPQHF
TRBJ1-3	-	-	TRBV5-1	TGCGCCAGCAGCTTGGCCGGTGGGGGGTCTGGAAACACCATATATTTT	CASSLAGGGSGNTIYF
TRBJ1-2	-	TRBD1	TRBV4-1	TGCGCCAGCAGCCAAGAAGTAGGACAGGGGGTCTATGGCTACACCTTC	CASSQEVGQGVYGYTF
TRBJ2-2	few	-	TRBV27	TGTGCCAGCAGTCCAATGGACAGTTGGTCGAACACCGGGGAGCTGTTTTTT	CASSPMDSWSNTGELFF
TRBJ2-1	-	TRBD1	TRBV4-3	TGCGCCAGCAGCCAAGAGTGGGCAGGGGGCAATGAGCAGTTCTTC	CASSQEWAGGNEQFF
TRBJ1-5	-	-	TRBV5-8	TGTGCCAGCAGCATGTATCAGGCGGGGCGCAATCAGCCCCAGCATTTT	CASSMYQAGRNQPQHF
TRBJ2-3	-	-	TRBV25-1	TGTGCCAGCAGTGAAGGCAGAGCTGCAGATACGCAGTATTTT	CASSEGRAADTQYF
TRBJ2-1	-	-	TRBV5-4	TGTGCCAGCAGCGATCTTGGGATACCTTACAATGAGCAGTTCTTC	CASSDLGIPYNEQFF
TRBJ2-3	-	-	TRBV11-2	TGTGCCAGCAGCTTAGGATCAGGGGCCCCAGATACGCAGTATTTT	CASSLGSGAPDTQYF
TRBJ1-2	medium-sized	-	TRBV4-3	TGCGCCAGCAGCCCTTCACAGCTCAGGGCCGTTGAGGGCTACACCTTC	CASSPSQLRAVEGYTF
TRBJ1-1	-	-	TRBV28	TGTGCCAGCATCTGGGGAACTGAAGCTTTCTTT	CASIWGTEAFF